The 20 T cell receptor beta chains below were found in one sample sequenced in a study of patients and donors after allogeneic stem cell transplantation. TCRdb independently ran MiXCR on the RT-PCR reads; one entry per CDR3 protein. This table has 25,000 to 30,000 distinct CDR3 sequences, 6.5% to 10% appearing once. Specimen: blood, either unsorted or a sorted T cell fraction (not recorded which). These receptors were taken from a human donor who was either an allogeneic HSCT recipient or a stem cell or donor lymphocyte infusion donor (not recorded which). It is not recorded whose cells these are; they may come from a transplant donor.

This clonotype was observed at least ten times. This chain connects TRBV12-3 or TRBV12-4 to TRBJ2-7, with D hard to call. CDR3 length: 13 residues. V was trimmed by 2 bases and J by 2 bases, leaving 7 bases between them. The CDR3 sequence is CASSLWAPYEQYF. The CDR3 bases are TGTGCCAGCAGTTTATGGGCCCCCTACGAGCAGTACTTC.

This chain connects TRBV6-1 to TRBJ2-3, with D tentatively TRBD1 or TRBD2 (5 bases each). The CDR3 totals 17 residues. The germline CDR1 and CDR2 sequences are MNHNS and SASEGT. Trimming cost V 1 base and J 0 bases, with 14 bases left between them. The CDR3 DNA reads TGTGCCAGCAGTGAAGAGGGGTGGGAGTTTAGCACAGATACGCAGTATTTT. Protein sequence: CASSEEGWEFSTDTQYF.

The CDR3 sequence: CASSEELAATDTQYF. The DNA for the CDR3 is TGCGCCAGCAGTGAGGAACTAGCGGCAACAGATACGCAGTATTTT. The rearrangement uses TRBV10-1 and TRBJ2-3, with TRBD2 matching over 8 bases. The CDR3 loop spans 15 amino acids. Trimming at V came to 2 bases and at J to 3 bases, leaving 4 bases not matched to a gene. CDR1 WNHNN and CDR2 SYGVQD come from the germline V gene (reference sequence).

The chain recombines TRBV7-3 with TRBJ2-7; a weak D match, TRBD1 (5 bases). This CDR3 spans 13 amino acids. With 8 bases removed from V and 2 bases from J, the gap between germline ends came to 13 bases. Per germline, CDR1 SGHTA and CDR2 FQGTGA. In nucleotides, the CDR3 is TGTGCCAGCCTTCAGGGTAGGGCCTACGAGCAGTACTTC. Amino acid sequence: CASLQGRAYEQYF.

This clonotype has at least ten counts. The V and J genes are TRBV19 and TRBJ1-2; D gene ambiguous. This CDR3 contains 13 residues. The germline V gene has CDR1 LNHDA and CDR2 SQIVND (reference sequence). Trimming took off 5 bases at V and 7 bases at J, with 14 bases between the two ends. The CDR3 bases are TGTGCCAGTAGTTCGGACGTATCTGTTGGCTACACCTTC. Residues: CASSSDVSVGYTF. Variable domain in full (rest from reference TRBV19 and TRBJ1-2): DGGITQSPKYLFRKEGQNVTLSCEQNLNHDAMYWYRQDPGQGLRLIYYSQIVNDFQKGDIAEGYSVSREKKESFPLTVTSAQKNPTAFYLCASSSDVSVGYTFGSGTRLTVV.

The chain links TRBV20-1 to TRBJ2-3, with D perhaps assigned TRBD1 or TRBD2 (5 bases each). This CDR3 contains 14 residues. V dropped 1 base and J dropped 4 bases, with 12 bases sitting between them. The V gene's germline CDR1 is DFQATT and CDR2 SNEGSKA (reference sequence). The CDR3 coding sequence is TGCAGTGCTAGAGTTTCACTGGGGGCAGATACGCAGTATTTT. It specifies CSARVSLGADTQYF.

This clonotype was seen at least ten times. V gene TRBV11-2 combines with J gene TRBJ2-1; D uncertain. The CDR3 consists of 14 residues. Trimming pared 4 bases from V and 4 bases from J, leaving 11 bases between. The germline CDR1 and CDR2 sequences are SGHAT and FQNNGV. The CDR3 protein is CASSSPGRYNEQFF. The CDR3 coding sequence is TGTGCCAGCAGCTCCCCGGGTAGATACAATGAGCAGTTCTTC.

The rearrangement links TRBV15 to TRBJ1-6; D may be TRBD1 (5 bases). The germline V gene has CDR1 LNHNV and CDR2 YYDKDF (reference sequence). The germline V and J ends were trimmed by 8 bases and 4 bases, with 12 bases remaining between them. This CDR3 is built from 14 residues. The CDR3 here is CATGFGGYNSPLHF. CDR3 in DNA: TGTGCCACCGGGTTCGGGGGGTATAATTCACCCCTCCACTTT.

This chain joins TRBV20-1 and TRBJ2-7; 10 positions match TRBD2. The J segment lost 1 base and the V segment lost 0 bases, leaving 12 bases of the junction unmatched. The germline V gene has CDR1 DFQATT and CDR2 SNEGSKA (reference sequence). This CDR3 is 18 amino acids long. The CDR3 sequence is CSARDGGLAGDSSYEQYF. The CDR3 DNA follows: TGCAGTGCTAGAGATGGGGGGCTAGCGGGAGATAGTTCCTACGAGCAGTACTTC.

This clonotype was counted ten times or more. The genes are TRBV6-2 or TRBV6-3 and TRBJ2-5; D remains unclear. The CDR3 has 13 residues. The V end lost 4 bases, the J end lost 1 base, and 7 bases lay between the germline ends. In germline, CDR1 is MNHEY, CDR2 SVGEGT. The CDR3 is CASSSPTQETQYF. The DNA of the CDR3 is TGTGCCAGCAGTTCCCCCACCCAAGAGACCCAGTACTTC.

This clonotype was found many times. The genes are TRBV3-1 and TRBJ2-5, with D unclear. The CDR3 is made up of 13 amino acids. V was pared by 0 bases and J by 4 bases, with 6 bases between. Germline V CDR1 and CDR2: LGHDT, YNNKEL (reference sequence). CDR3 nucleotides: TGTGCCAGCAGCCAAGAGTGGTTAGAGACCCAGTACTTC. Its translation is CASSQEWLETQYF.

The chain links TRBV11-3 to TRBJ2-1, with D perhaps TRBD2 (6 bases). The CDR3 sequence is 15 residues long. Germline lookup yields CDR1 SGHNT and CDR2 YENEEA. Trimming removed 5 bases at V and 8 bases at J, with 19 bases between. The CDR3 region has the DNA TGTGCCAGCAGCCAACGGGGAGGCCTGAGGGATGAGCAGTTCTTC. The encoded protein is CASSQRGGLRDEQFF. The whole variable domain, filled in from reference TRBV11-3 and TRBJ2-1, reads EAGVVQSPRYKIIEKKQPVAFWCNPISGHNTLYWYLQNLGQGPELLIRYENEEAVDDSQLPKDRFSAERLKGVDSTLKIQPAELGDSAVYLCASSQRGGLRDEQFFGPGTRLTVL.

This clonotype occurred many times. This chain links TRBV18 with TRBJ1-1, with unresolved D. Trimming stripped 3 bases from V and 0 bases from J, with 11 bases between. The CDR3 is 15 residues long. Germline V gene sequence: CDR1 KGHSH, CDR2 LQKENI. CDR3 protein: CASSPLTTLNTEAFF. CDR3 in DNA: TGTGCCAGCTCACCTCTGACAACATTGAACACTGAAGCTTTCTTT.

This clonotype was counted ten times or more. The CDR3 region is CASSQQGGQPQHF. For the CDR3, the DNA is TGTGCCAGCAGCCAACAGGGGGGTCAGCCCCAGCATTTT. J is TRBJ1-5 and V is TRBV6-1, with 8 nucleotides matching TRBD1. The V gene's germline CDR1 is MNHNS and CDR2 SASEGT. This CDR3 spans 13 amino acids. V was pared by 6 bases and J by 6 bases, with 4 bases of the junction left unmatched.

The V call is TRBV6-1, the J call TRBJ1-4; a weak D match, TRBD1 (5 bases). V dropped 2 bases and J dropped 4 bases, with 11 bases sitting between them. Germline CDR1 reads MNHNS; CDR2 reads SASEGT. The CDR3 spans 15 residues. Written as DNA, the CDR3 is TGTGCCAGCAGTGAACAATGGGGCCTTAATGAAAAACTGTTTTTT. This encodes CASSEQWGLNEKLFF.

This clonotype has more than one count but fewer than ten. A read error is likely here: a far larger clone is one base away. V gene TRBV5-3 combines with J gene TRBJ1-1, with D unclear. TRBV5-3 is an ORF; its function is uncertain. V lost 0 bases, J lost 3 bases, and 18 bases lay in between. The CDR3 has 17 residues. The CDR3 bases are TGTGCCAGAAGCTTGGTGTCGGCAGGTCCCTTAGACACTGAAGCTTTCTTT. It codes for CARSLVSAGPLDTEAFF.

In its sample, this clonotype was seen many times. The chain is built from TRBV6-1 and TRBJ2-7; D tentatively reads TRBD1 or TRBD2 (5 bases each). From germline, CDR1 is MNHNS and CDR2 SASEGT. Trimming took off 6 bases at V and 0 bases at J, with 12 bases between the two ends. The CDR3 sequence is 14 residues long. The CDR3 coding sequence is TGTGCCAGCAGCCGGGACCTGACCTCCTACGAGCAGTACTTC. This translates into CASSRDLTSYEQYF.

This clonotype has ten or more counts. This chain connects TRBV20-1 to TRBJ2-5, with 8 bases fitting TRBD2. CDR3 length: 13 residues. Germline-derived CDR1 and CDR2 are DFQATT and SNEGSKA (reference sequence). V was pared by 6 bases and J by 3 bases, with 6 bases of the junction left unmatched. CDR3: CSARSGGKETQYF. CDR3 DNA: TGCAGTGCGCGCAGCGGGGGAAAAGAGACCCAGTACTTC.

The sample holds many counts of this clonotype. The rearrangement joins TRBV18 to TRBJ1-1, with unresolved D. The CDR3 runs 15 residues. Germline-derived CDR1 and CDR2 are KGHSH and LQKENI. The V end was cut by 2 bases, the J end by 3 bases, with 13 bases between. The CDR3 DNA is TGTGCCAGCTCACCAAACCCGGAGTCGGACACTGAAGCTTTCTTT. This gives the protein CASSPNPESDTEAFF.

This clonotype turned up a few times. CDR3 nucleotides: TGTGCCAGCAGCCAAGATCGTAAAGGAGATCAGTACTTC. The encoded protein is CASSQDRKGDQYF. V and J are TRBV4-2 and TRBJ2-7, with unresolved D. The germline gives CDR1 LGHNA, CDR2 YNFKEQ. The CDR3 has 13 amino acids. Trimming took off 0 bases at V and 10 bases at J, with 13 bases between the two ends.